The 21 T cell receptor beta chains below were found in one sample sequenced in a study of blood T cells in healthy people across ages. Primed by a sample-barcoded 5' primer and a J-beta primer mix, a second PCR proceeded for roughly 7 to 11 cycles. TCRdb passed the 5' RACE reads through MiXCR, listing each CDR3 protein once. The profile shows some 1.1 million distinct CDR3 sequences, roughly two fifths of them singletons. The sample was blood. The receptors shown here come from a man younger than 30 in good health.

The chain couples TRBV6-2 or TRBV6-3 to TRBJ1-1, with 8 bases fitting TRBD1. With 6 bases clipped from V and 8 bases from J, the junction kept 8 bases outside the gene matches. CDR3 length: 13 amino acids. Germline CDR1 reads MNHEY; CDR2 reads SVGEGT. CDR3: CASSRTGSGEAFF. CDR3 bases: TGTGCCAGCAGCCGGACAGGGTCGGGGGAAGCTTTCTTT.

The chain couples TRBV12-3 or TRBV12-4 to TRBJ2-5; 7 positions agree with TRBD1. The last part of the DNA fits TRBJ2-7 better; the J call may be wrong. The CDR3 has 16 amino acids. The CDR3 region has the DNA TGTGCCAGCAGCCCAAACCGGGACAGCCTTTCCTACGAGCAGTACTTC. The encoded protein is CASSPNRDSLSYEQYF.

Note on this clonotype: Sequence at one end of the junction differs from germline and may be a read error. The genes are TRBV5-1 and TRBJ1-6, with 9 bases aligning to TRBD1. Germline CDR1 reads SGHRS; CDR2 reads YFSETQ. The CDR3 has 16 residues. The CDR3 reads CASSLGTGDYNLPLHF. The CDR3, as DNA: TGCGCCAGCAGCTTGGGGACAGGGGACTATAATTTACCCCTCCACTTT.

This clonotype showed up just a few times. This chain connects TRBV29-1 to TRBJ2-5; the D gene is possibly TRBD1 (5 bases). The DNA end is more similar to TRBJ2-7, so the J call may be wrong. The CDR3 contains 13 residues. CDR1 and CDR2 from the germline V gene are SQVTM and ANQGSEA. The CDR3 here is CSVGRGPWGEQYF. The CDR3 bases are TGCAGCGTTGGTAGGGGCCCCTGGGGCGAGCAGTACTTC.

V usage is TRBV20-1 and J usage is TRBJ2-3; the D is unclear. The ends were cut back, 4 bases at V and 0 bases at J, with 8 bases in the middle. The CDR3 spans 13 residues. CDR1 is DFQATT and CDR2 is SNEGSKA in the germline V gene (reference sequence). The CDR3 nucleotides are TGCAGTGCTAACCGTCATAGCACAGATACGCAGTATTTT. It specifies CSANRHSTDTQYF.

This clonotype was seen only a few times. The V gene is TRBV9, the J gene TRBJ1-2; TRBD1 might be the D (5 bases). The germline V gene encodes CDR1 SGDLS and CDR2 YYNGEE. Trimming cost V 3 bases and J 2 bases, with 17 bases left between them. CDR3 length: 16 residues. For the CDR3, the DNA is TGTGCCAGCAGCGACGTGACCGACAGAACCAACTATGGCTACACCTTC. This sequence encodes CASSDVTDRTNYGYTF.

This chain links TRBV6-5 with TRBJ2-1; possibly TRBD1 or TRBD2 for D (6 bases each). CDR1 and CDR2 from the germline V gene are MNHEY and SVGAGI. Trimming removed 2 bases at V and 3 bases at J, with 11 bases between. This CDR3 contains 15 residues. In DNA form, the CDR3 reads TGTGCCAGCAGTTACGCAAAGGGGGGCTACAATGAGCAGTTCTTC. Translated: CASSYAKGGYNEQFF.

This rearrangement joins TRBV9 to TRBJ1-1; D gene ambiguous. Trimming pared 6 bases from V and 3 bases from J, leaving 18 bases between. Germline CDR1 is SGDLS and CDR2 is YYNGEE. CDR3 length: 15 residues. For the CDR3, the DNA is TGTGCCAGCACCCCCTCCGAAGTTAGGGACACTGAAGCTTTCTTT. Its translation: CASTPSEVRDTEAFF.

This clonotype occurred a few times. This chain joins TRBV12-3 or TRBV12-4 and TRBJ2-7; D possibly corresponds to TRBD2 (6 bases). The V end was cut by 4 bases, the J end by 2 bases, with 18 bases between. The CDR3 extends over 16 amino acids. The CDR3 loop is CASSSLEETGAYEQYF. For the CDR3, the DNA is TGTGCCAGCAGTTCACTCGAAGAGACGGGAGCCTACGAGCAGTACTTC.

The chain employs TRBV3-1 and TRBJ1-4; D perhaps matches TRBD1 (5 bases). V lost 1 base and J 10 bases, leaving 22 bases between the germline ends. This CDR3 has 17 amino acids. The germline gives CDR1 LGHDT, CDR2 YNNKEL (reference sequence). CDR3 DNA: TGTGCCAGCAGCCAAGGCGGGACGGGAAGAGTTAGAGGAAAACTGTTTTTT. Translation: CASSQGGTGRVRGKLFF.

DNA of the CDR3: TGTGCCAGCAGTCCGACCCCTTGGGCCCGCGAGACTAATGAAAAACTGTTTTTT. It encodes CASSPTPWARETNEKLFF. V is TRBV12-3 or TRBV12-4 and J is TRBJ1-4; D unclear. CDR3 length: 18 amino acids. V shed 5 bases and J shed 2 bases, with 21 bases lying between them.

The gene calls are TRBV6-5 and TRBJ1-4, with 10 bases matching TRBD1. Germline trimming cut 2 bases from V and 5 bases from J; bases unmatched to any gene: 5. This CDR3 spans 16 amino acids. Germline lookup yields CDR1 MNHEY and CDR2 SVGAGI. CDR3 in DNA: TGTGCCAGCAGTTACGGGAGGGACAGGGGAAATGAAAAACTGTTTTTT. It yields the protein CASSYGRDRGNEKLFF.

The sample holds one count of this clonotype. The chain is built from TRBV10-3 and TRBJ2-7; TRBD2 aligns across 9 bases. V lost 3 bases, J lost 0 bases, and 15 bases stayed unmatched. CDR1 ENHRY and CDR2 SYGVKD come from the germline V gene. The CDR3 contains 19 residues. In nucleotides, the CDR3 is TGTGCCATCAGTGATAGGGTAGCGGGGGCCCGGGGATACTCCTACGAGCAGTACTTC. Protein sequence: CAISDRVAGARGYSYEQYF.

On this clonotype: A much larger clone sits a single nucleotide away, making a read error possible. V and J are TRBV18 and TRBJ1-5; D unresolved. The CDR3 has 13 amino acids. From germline, CDR1 is KGHSH and CDR2 LQKENI. The CDR3 DNA reads as TGTACCAGCTCACCAGGCCAGGAACAGCCCCAGCATTTT. Protein product: CTSSPGQEQPQHF.

This clonotype has only a few counts. The chain has TRBV12-3 or TRBV12-4 and TRBJ1-2; TRBD1 might be the D (5 bases). There are 13 residues in the CDR3. The V end lost 1 base, the J end lost 11 bases, and 14 bases lay between the germline ends. In DNA form, the CDR3 reads TGTGCCAGCAGTTTAGGGGGCAGGCAATTTTACACCTTC. This codes for CASSLGGRQFYTF.

This clonotype was seen only a few times. V and J are TRBV20-1 and TRBJ2-2, with D hard to call. CDR1 is DFQATT and CDR2 is SNEGSKA in the germline V gene (reference sequence). The length of the CDR3 is 10 residues. V shed 5 bases and J shed 7 bases, with 5 bases lying between them. For the CDR3, the DNA is TGCAGTGCTGGGGACGGGGAGCTGTTTTTT. Its protein product is CSAGDGELFF.

The V call is TRBV5-1, the J call TRBJ1-5; D may be TRBD1 (6 bases). Germline CDR1 SGHRS, CDR2 YFSETQ. CDR3 length equals 15 residues. The germline V and J ends were trimmed by 0 bases and 1 base, with 8 bases remaining between them. The CDR3 nucleotides are TGCGCCAGCAGCTTGGGAGACAGGAGCAATCAGCCCCAGCATTTT. Protein product: CASSLGDRSNQPQHF.

The chain joins TRBV9 to TRBJ2-1; D perhaps matches TRBD1 (5 bases). Per germline, CDR1 SGDLS and CDR2 YYNGEE. V lost 5 bases to trimming and J lost 8 bases, with 20 bases between them. The CDR3 spans 15 residues. The CDR3 DNA reads TGTGCCAGCAGTCCGCAACAAGCAGGGTTGGATGAGCAGTTCTTC. Translating it yields CASSPQQAGLDEQFF.

This clonotype showed up just a few times. The V call is TRBV20-1, the J call TRBJ1-6; no clear D gene. The CDR3 runs to 14 residues. Between the trimmed V and J ends, which lost 1 base and 8 bases, there was a span of 12 bases. Germline CDR1 and CDR2: DFQATT and SNEGSKA (reference sequence). The CDR3 protein is CSARGYQAHSPLHF. In nucleotides, the CDR3 is TGCAGTGCTAGAGGTTATCAGGCGCATTCACCCCTCCACTTT.

This clonotype was seen repeatedly, ten times or more. V gene TRBV7-2 combines with J gene TRBJ1-1; tentatively, D is TRBD1 (5 bases). Trimming left V 6 bases short and J 1 base short, with 12 bases between. The CDR3 extends over 14 amino acids. CDR1 and CDR2 (germline): SGHTA, FQGNSA. CDR3 amino acids: CASSPDSENTEAFF. The CDR3 DNA follows: TGTGCCAGCAGTCCCGACAGCGAGAACACTGAAGCTTTCTTT.

This clonotype was counted only a few times. J is TRBJ1-2 and V is TRBV20-1; D remains unclear. Trimming stripped 2 bases from V and 3 bases from J, with 13 bases between. Germline-derived CDR1 and CDR2 are DFQATT and SNEGSKA (reference sequence). This CDR3 is 14 amino acids long. CDR3 sequence: CSARRTSTDYGYTF. CDR3 coding DNA: TGCAGTGCTAGAAGGACCTCCACGGACTATGGCTACACCTTC.